This T cell receptor beta chain was captured by sequencing in a study of OX40 agonist ivuxolimab in advanced cancers. In the study overall: Patients with hepatocellular carcinoma, melanoma, renal cell or head and neck cancer made up the dose-escalation patients. Those enrolled were 82.7% male, with a mean age of 60 years and ages from about 20 to 90. Regarding the study as a whole: Clones of CD4+ and CD8+ blood T cells grew by week 6 at doses of 0.1 to 3.0 mg/kg.

Any history of autoimmune disease or systemic immunosuppression disqualified patients. Repertoires were generated with immunoSEQ multiplex PCR, while TCRdb's copy carries only in-frame clones and drops some. The top ten clones hold about 0.37% of a sample with around 68,000 clones, around 90% of them seen once. The sample holds one count of this clone. Its cognate antigen is unknown. Deletions cut 8 bases from V and 16 bases from J, with 15 bases between. Germline assignment: CDR1 WSHSY and CDR2 SAAADI. The CDR3 runs 10 residues. The V and J genes are TRBV10-2 and TRBJ2-4; TRBD1 is a possible D gene (5 bases). The origin of this receptor is an adult with an advanced solid tumor such as melanoma, head and neck, liver or kidney cancer. Sample: CD4+ or CD8+ T cells sorted from blood, taken in a trial of the OX40 agonist ivuxolimab. CDR3 bases: TGCGCCAGCGGCGCCAGGGATGTTTACTTC. Translation: CASGARDVYF.